This passage covers 2 T cell receptor beta chains from one sample sequenced in a study of radiation and T cells in renal cell carcinoma. The assay was immunoSEQ multiplex PCR, and TCRdb's table has in-frame clones only and misses some. The sample shows about 90,000 clones, around four fifths of them seen only once. The time point denotes: blood 4 weeks post-SBRT, at nephrectomy. The treatment denotes: 15 Gy SBRT to primary tumor, nephrectomy 4 weeks later. The sequencing here drew on blood, taken from a patient whose treatment included radiotherapy and nephrectomy. These receptors originate from a man between 50 and 59 years old with renal cell carcinoma.

V gene TRBV6-1 combines with J gene TRBJ1-2; D might be TRBD1 (5 bases). The CDR3 has 15 residues. V was shortened by 6 bases and J by 2 bases, with 16 bases between the two germline ends. Germline V gene sequence: CDR1 MNHNS, CDR2 SASEGT. CDR3 loop: CASSLGGSGNYGYTF. CDR3 DNA sequence: TGTGCCAGCAGCCTCGGGGGGTCGGGAAACTATGGCTACACCTTC.

The gene calls are TRBV28 and TRBJ1-2; D gene uncertain. Germline CDR1 MDHEN, CDR2 SYDVKM. V was trimmed by 1 base and J by 6 bases, leaving 12 bases between them. CDR3 size: 14 residues. CDR3 residues: CASSLLRDSHGYTF. In nucleotides, the CDR3 is TGTGCCAGCAGTTTATTGAGGGATAGTCATGGCTACACCTTC.